The clone carrying this T cell receptor (beta chain) was observed many times. This sample is part of a study of molecular identifiers for immune sequencing clone quantification. TCRdb passed the PCR reads through MiXCR, listing each CDR3 protein once. This sample has 550,000 to 750,000 distinct CDR3 sequences; just under 20% occur once, and the top ten carry roughly 0.85%. V lost 5 bases, J lost 2 bases, and 21 bases lay in between. CDR3 length: 17 residues. Germline assignment: CDR1 PRHDT and CDR2 FYEKMQ (reference sequence). The clonotype originates from a human donor in good health. Some libraries in this study had Jurkat cell RNA spiked in. Source material: naive CD8+ T cells from blood, with Jurkat cell RNA spiked in. Specified subset: FACS-sorted CD8+CD4-CCR7+CD45RA+ naive T cells. The chain joins TRBV13 to TRBJ2-5, with D perhaps matching TRBD2 (6 bases). The CDR3 protein is CASSTQSGLRNQETQYF. In nucleotides, the CDR3 is TGTGCCAGCAGCACCCAATCGGGACTGCGGAATCAAGAGACCCAGTACTTC.